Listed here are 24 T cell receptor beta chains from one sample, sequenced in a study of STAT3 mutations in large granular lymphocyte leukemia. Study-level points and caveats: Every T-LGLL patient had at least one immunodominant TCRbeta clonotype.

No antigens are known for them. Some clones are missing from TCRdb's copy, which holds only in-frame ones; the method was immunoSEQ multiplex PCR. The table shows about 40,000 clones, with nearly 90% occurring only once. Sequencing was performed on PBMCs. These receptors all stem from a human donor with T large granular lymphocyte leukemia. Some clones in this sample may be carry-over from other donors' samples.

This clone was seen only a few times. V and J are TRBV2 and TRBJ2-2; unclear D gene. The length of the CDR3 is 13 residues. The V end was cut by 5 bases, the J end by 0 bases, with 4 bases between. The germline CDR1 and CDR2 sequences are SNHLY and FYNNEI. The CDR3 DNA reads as TGTGCCAGCAGTTGGGCGAACACCGGGGAGCTGTTTTTT. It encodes CASSWANTGELFF.

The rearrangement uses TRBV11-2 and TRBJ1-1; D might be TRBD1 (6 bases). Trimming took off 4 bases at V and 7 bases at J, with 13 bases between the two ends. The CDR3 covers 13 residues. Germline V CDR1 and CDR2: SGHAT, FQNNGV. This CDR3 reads CASSYRDNGEAFF. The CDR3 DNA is TGTGCCAGCAGCTACCGGGACAATGGTGAAGCTTTCTTT.

The CDR3 reads CASKPPGQNYGYTF. CDR3 bases: TGTGCCAGCAAACCGCCGGGACAGAACTATGGCTACACCTTC. The chain combines TRBV6-6 with TRBJ1-2; 7 bases align to TRBD1. The CDR3 totals 14 residues. V lost 7 bases to trimming and J lost 2 bases; unmatched junction nucleotides: 7. CDR1 and CDR2 (germline): MNHNY, SVGAGI (reference sequence).

The CDR3 spells CASSPGYQETQYF. CDR3 nucleotide sequence: TGTGCCAGCTCACCAGGTTACCAAGAGACCCAGTACTTC. The rearrangement uses TRBV18 and TRBJ2-5; D is undetermined. The CDR3 is made up of 13 amino acids. Looked up from germline, CDR1 is KGHSH and CDR2 is LQKENI. The V end was cut by 2 bases, the J end by 0 bases, with 4 bases between.

The CDR3 DNA is TGTGCCAGCAGTCGAACAGGGGGCACAGATACGCAGTATTTT. As protein: CASSRTGGTDTQYF. The chain links TRBV28 to TRBJ2-3; 7 bases are shared with TRBD1. Germline CDR1 is MDHEN and CDR2 is SYDVKM. CDR3 length: 14 amino acids. The J segment lost 1 base and the V segment lost 5 bases, leaving 3 bases of the junction unmatched.

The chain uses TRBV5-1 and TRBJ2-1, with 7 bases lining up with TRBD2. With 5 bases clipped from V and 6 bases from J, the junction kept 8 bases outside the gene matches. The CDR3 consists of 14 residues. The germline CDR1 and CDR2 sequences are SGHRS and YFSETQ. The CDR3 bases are TGCGCCAGCAGTCACGGGACTATAATCAATGAGCAGTTCTTC. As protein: CASSHGTIINEQFF.

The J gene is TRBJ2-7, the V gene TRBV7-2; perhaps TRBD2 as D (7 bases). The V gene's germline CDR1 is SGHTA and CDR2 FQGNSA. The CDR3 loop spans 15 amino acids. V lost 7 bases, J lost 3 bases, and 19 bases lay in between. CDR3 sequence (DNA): TGTGCCAGCATGCCGGTAGGGGGGGGCAGCTACGAGCAGTACTTC. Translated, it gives CASMPVGGGSYEQYF.

The chain's CDR3 is CASSSDRPYRGRISYEQYV. CDR3 bases: TGTGCCAGCAGCTCAGATCGGCCCTACAGGGGGCGGATCTCCTACGAGCAGTACGTC. The chain has TRBV11-2 and TRBJ2-7; 9 nucleotides line up with TRBD1. CDR1 and CDR2 (germline): SGHAT, FQNNGV. CDR3 length equals 19 residues. The junction had 16 bases not matched to a gene; V was cut back by 4 bases and J by 0 bases.

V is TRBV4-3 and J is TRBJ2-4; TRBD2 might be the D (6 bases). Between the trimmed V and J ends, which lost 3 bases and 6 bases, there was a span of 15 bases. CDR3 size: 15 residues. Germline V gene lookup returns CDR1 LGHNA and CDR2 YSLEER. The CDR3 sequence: CASSQTASGLNIQYF. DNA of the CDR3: TGCGCCAGCAGCCAGACGGCCTCGGGACTAAACATTCAGTACTTC.

CDR3 residues: CASSKGGTNQPQHF. The CDR3 DNA reads TGTGCCAGCAGTAAAGGAGGCACGAATCAGCCCCAGCATTTT. The genes are TRBV6-5 and TRBJ1-5; no clear D. Trimming shortened V by 5 bases and J by 4 bases, and 12 bases separated the two germline ends. This CDR3 is built from 14 residues. Germline lookup yields CDR1 MNHEY and CDR2 SVGAGI.

Here the CDR3 DNA reads TGTGCCAGCGCAGAGGGGAACACTGAAGCTTTCTTT. Translating gives CASAEGNTEAFF. This rearrangement joins TRBV25-1 to TRBJ1-1; D not resolved. V was clipped by 8 bases and J by 1 base, with 8 bases between them. The CDR3 is made up of 12 amino acids. Germline CDR1 is MGHDK and CDR2 is SYGVNS.

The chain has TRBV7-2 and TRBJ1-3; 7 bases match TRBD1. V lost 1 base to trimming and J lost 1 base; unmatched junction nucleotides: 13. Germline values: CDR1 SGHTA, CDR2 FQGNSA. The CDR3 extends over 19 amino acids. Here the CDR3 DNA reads TGTGCCAGCAGCTTAGTGATCCGGGACAGCCTCGTTTCTGGAAACACCATATATTTT. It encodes CASSLVIRDSLVSGNTIYF.

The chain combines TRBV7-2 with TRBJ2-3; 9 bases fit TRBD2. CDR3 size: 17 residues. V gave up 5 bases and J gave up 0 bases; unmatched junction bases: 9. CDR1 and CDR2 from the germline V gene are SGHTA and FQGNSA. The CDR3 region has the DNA TGTGCCAGCAGCCGAAAGAGCGGGGGGTCTAGCACAGATACGCAGTATTTT. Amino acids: CASSRKSGGSSTDTQYF.

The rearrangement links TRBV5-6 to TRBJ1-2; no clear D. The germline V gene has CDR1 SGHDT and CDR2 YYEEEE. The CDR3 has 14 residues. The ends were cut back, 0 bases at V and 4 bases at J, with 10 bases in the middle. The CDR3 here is CASSLGQPSYGYTF. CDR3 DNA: TGTGCCAGCAGCTTGGGCCAGCCGAGCTATGGCTACACCTTC.

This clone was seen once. CDR3 amino acids: CASSLLLGSQETQYF. Here the CDR3 DNA reads TGTGCCAGCAGTTTATTACTGGGATCACAAGAGACCCAGTACTTC. The V gene is TRBV27, the J gene TRBJ2-5; D unresolved. Trimming shortened V by 1 base and J by 2 bases, and 11 bases separated the two germline ends. Germline V gene data show CDR1 as MNHEY and CDR2 as SMNVEV (reference sequence). The CDR3 loop spans 15 amino acids.

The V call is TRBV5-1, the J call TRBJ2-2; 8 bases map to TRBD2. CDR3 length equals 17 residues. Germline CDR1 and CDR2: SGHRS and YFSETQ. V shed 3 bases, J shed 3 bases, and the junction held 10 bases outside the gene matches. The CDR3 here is CASSSKSGGRDTGELFF. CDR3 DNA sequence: TGCGCCAGCAGCTCAAAAAGCGGGGGTCGGGACACCGGGGAGCTGTTTTTT. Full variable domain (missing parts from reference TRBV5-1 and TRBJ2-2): KAGVTQTPRYLIKTRGQQVTLSCSPISGHRSVSWYQQTPGQGLQFLFEYFSETQRNKGNFPGRFSGRQFSNSRSEMNVSTLELGDSALYLCASSSKSGGRDTGELFFGEGSRLTVL.

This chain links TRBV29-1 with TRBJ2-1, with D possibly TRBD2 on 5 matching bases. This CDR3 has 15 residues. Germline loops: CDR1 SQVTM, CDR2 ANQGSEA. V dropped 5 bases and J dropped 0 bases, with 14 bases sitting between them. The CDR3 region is CSVTRSVSSYNEQFF. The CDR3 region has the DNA TGCAGCGTTACTAGAAGCGTGAGCTCCTACAATGAGCAGTTCTTC.

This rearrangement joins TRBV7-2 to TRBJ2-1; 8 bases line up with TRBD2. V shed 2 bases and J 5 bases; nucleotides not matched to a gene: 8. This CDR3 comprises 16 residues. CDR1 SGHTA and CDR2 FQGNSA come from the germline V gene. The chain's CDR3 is CASSLRFGGGHNEQFF. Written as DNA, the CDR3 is TGTGCCAGCAGCTTAAGGTTCGGGGGGGGCCACAATGAGCAGTTCTTC.

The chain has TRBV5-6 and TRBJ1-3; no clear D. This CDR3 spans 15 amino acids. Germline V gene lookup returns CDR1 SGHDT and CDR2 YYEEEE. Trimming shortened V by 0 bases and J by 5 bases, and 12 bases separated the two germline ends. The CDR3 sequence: CASSLAAGVRNTIYF. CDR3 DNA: TGTGCCAGCAGCTTGGCTGCTGGGGTTAGAAACACCATATATTTT.

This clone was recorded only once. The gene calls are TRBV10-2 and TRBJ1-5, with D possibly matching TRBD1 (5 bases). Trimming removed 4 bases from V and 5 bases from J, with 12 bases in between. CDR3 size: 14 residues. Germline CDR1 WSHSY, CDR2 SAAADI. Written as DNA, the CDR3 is TGCGCCAGCAGTGTTGGGGGACCGGATCAGCCCCAGCATTTT. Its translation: CASSVGGPDQPQHF.

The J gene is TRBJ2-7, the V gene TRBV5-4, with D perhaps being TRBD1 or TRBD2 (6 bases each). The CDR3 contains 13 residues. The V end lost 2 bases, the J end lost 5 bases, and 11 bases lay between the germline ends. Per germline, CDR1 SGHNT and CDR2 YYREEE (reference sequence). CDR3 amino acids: CASSFSGGNEQYF. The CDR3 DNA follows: TGTGCCAGCAGCTTTTCCGGGGGCAACGAGCAGTACTTC.

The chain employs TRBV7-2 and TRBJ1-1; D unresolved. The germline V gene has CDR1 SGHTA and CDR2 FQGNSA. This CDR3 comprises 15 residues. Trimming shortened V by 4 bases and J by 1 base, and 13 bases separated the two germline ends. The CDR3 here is CASSSTLLPNTEAFF. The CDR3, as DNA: TGTGCCAGCAGCTCGACACTTCTTCCGAACACTGAAGCTTTCTTT.

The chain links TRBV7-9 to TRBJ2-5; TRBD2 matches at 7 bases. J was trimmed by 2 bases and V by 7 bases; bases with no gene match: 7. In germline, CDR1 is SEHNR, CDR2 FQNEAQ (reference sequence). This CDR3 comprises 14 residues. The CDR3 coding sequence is TGTGCCAGCACCGGGTCTAGCGGACAAGAGACCCAGTACTTC. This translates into CASTGSSGQETQYF.

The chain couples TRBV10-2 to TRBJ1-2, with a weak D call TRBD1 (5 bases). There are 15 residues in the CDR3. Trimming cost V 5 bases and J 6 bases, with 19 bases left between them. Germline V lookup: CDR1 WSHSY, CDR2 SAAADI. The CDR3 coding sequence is TGCGCCAGCAGTCTGGGCCTGATCGGGGGACATGGCTACACCTTC. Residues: CASSLGLIGGHGYTF.